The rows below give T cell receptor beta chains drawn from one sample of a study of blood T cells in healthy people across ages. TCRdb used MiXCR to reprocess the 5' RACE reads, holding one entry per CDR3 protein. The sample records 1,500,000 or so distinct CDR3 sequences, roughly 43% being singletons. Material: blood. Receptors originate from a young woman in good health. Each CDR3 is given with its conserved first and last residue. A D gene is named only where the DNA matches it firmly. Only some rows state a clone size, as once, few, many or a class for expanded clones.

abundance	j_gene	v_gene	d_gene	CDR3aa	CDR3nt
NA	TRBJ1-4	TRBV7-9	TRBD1	CASSLSWTGDPEKLFF	TGTGCCAGCAGCTTAAGTTGGACAGGGGATCCAGAAAAACTGTTTTTT
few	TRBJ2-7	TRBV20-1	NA	CSARPATGTYEQYF	TGCAGTGCTAGACCGGCGACGGGAACCTACGAGCAGTACTTC
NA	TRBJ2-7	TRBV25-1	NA	CASSETGGHYEQYF	TGTGCCAGCAGTGAAACCGGGGGGCATTACGAGCAGTACTTC
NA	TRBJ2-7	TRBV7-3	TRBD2	CASSLAGRHNEQYF	TGTGCCAGCAGCCTAGCGGGAAGGCACAATGAGCAGTACTTC
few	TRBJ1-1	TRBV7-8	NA	CASSFSRQGNTEAFF	TGTGCCAGCAGCTTCAGCCGCCAGGGGAACACTGAAGCTTTCTTT
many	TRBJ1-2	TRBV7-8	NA	CASSADRLYGYTF	TGTGCCAGCAGCGCAGACAGGCTCTATGGCTACACCTTC
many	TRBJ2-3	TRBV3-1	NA	CASSQGAGRTSDTQYF	TGTGCCAGCAGCCAAGGTGCAGGTCGGACATCAGATACGCAGTATTTT
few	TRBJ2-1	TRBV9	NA	CASSVAQPGEQFF	TGTGCCAGCAGCGTAGCACAGCCAGGAGAGCAGTTCTTC
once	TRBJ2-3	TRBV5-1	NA	CARSSQGIDTQYF	TGCGCCAGAAGCTCGCAGGGGATAGATACGCAGTATTTT
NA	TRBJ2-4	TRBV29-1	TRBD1	CSDESTGQGGYVQYF	TGCAGCGATGAATCAACAGGACAGGGGGGCTACGTGCAGTACTTC
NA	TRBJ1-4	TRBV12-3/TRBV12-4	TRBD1	CASSNRQGNEKLFF	TGTGCCAGCAGCAACCGACAGGGGAACGAAAAACTGTTTTTT
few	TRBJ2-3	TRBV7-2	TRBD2	CASSLEASGLSTDTQYF	TGTGCCAGCAGCTTAGAGGCTAGCGGGCTTAGCACAGATACGCAGTATTTT
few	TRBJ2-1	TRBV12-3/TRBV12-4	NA	CASRQRGLYNEQFF	TGTGCCAGCAGGCAACGGGGGTTATACAATGAGCAGTTCTTC
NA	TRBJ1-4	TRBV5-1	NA	CASSTDAPGEKLFF	TGCGCCAGCAGCACGGACGCCCCAGGGGAAAAACTGTTTTTT
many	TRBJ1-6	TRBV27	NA	CASSDPGISPLHF	TGTGCCAGCAGCGACCCAGGGATATCACCCCTCCACTTT